These T cell receptor beta chains were read from a single sample in a study of beta chain features in type 1 diabetes. Repertoires were generated with immunoSEQ multiplex PCR, while TCRdb's copy carries only in-frame clones and drops some. This sample carries 600,000 to 700,000 clones, over 10% of them seen once, and the ten largest clones take more than 0.09%. The sample comprised naive CD4+ T cells from blood. The receptors come from a man under 40 with type 1 diabetes. Each CDR3 is given with its conserved first and last residue. A D gene is named only where the DNA matches it firmly. Clone size is shown for a subset of rows, as once, few, many or a class of expanded clone.

>TRBV7-9|NA|TRBJ2-1|many
TGTGCCAGCCGAATTTCCAGCGATGAGCAGTTCTTC
CASRISSDEQFF
>TRBV9|NA|TRBJ1-6|few
TGTGCCAGCAGCGCCCAATCTACGCGATCACCCCTCCACTTT
CASSAQSTRSPLHF
>TRBV5-1|NA|TRBJ2-3|NA
TGCGCCAGCAGGATAGCGCAGATCACAGATACGCAGTATTTT
CASRIAQITDTQYF
>TRBV7-8|NA|TRBJ2-5|few
TGTGCCAGCAGCTTAGTGAGGGGCACCAACCAAGAGACCCAGTACTTC
CASSLVRGTNQETQYF
>TRBV11-2|NA|TRBJ2-3|NA
TGTGCCAGCAGCTTAAGAATGGGCAGGCAAGGGTATTTT
CASSLRMGRQGYF
>TRBV18|NA|TRBJ2-3|NA
TGTGCCAGCTCCCGCCGGGACAGCACAGATACGCAGTATTTT
CASSRRDSTDTQYF
>TRBV9|NA|TRBJ2-3|few
TGTGCCAGCAGCGTACTCGGGACCTCAGATACGCAGTATTTT
CASSVLGTSDTQYF
>TRBV5-1|NA|TRBJ1-1|few
TGCGCCAGCAGCTTGGGACAAGAGAACACTGAAGCTTTCTTT
CASSLGQENTEAFF
>TRBV10-3|NA|TRBJ2-7|few
TGTGCCATCAGTGAGTCCGCCGTAACCCTGTCCTACGAGCAGTACTTC
CAISESAVTLSYEQYF
>TRBV7-9|NA|TRBJ2-3|NA
TGTGCCAGCACCCACTCCTACACAGATACGCAGTATTTT
CASTHSYTDTQYF
>TRBV7-9|NA|TRBJ1-1|NA
TGTGCCAGCAGCTTAGACCCCGTCCCTGAAGCTTTCTTT
CASSLDPVPEAFF
>TRBV28|NA|TRBJ1-2|NA
TGTGCCAGCAGTGAGTCGGACTATGGCTACACCTTC
CASSESDYGYTF
>TRBV9|NA|TRBJ1-6|NA
TGTGCCAGCAGCGTAGCCGGCAGTCATTCACCCCTCCACTTT
CASSVAGSHSPLHF
>TRBV28|NA|TRBJ1-2|few
TGTGCCAGCAGTTTTCAAGGGGCGCGAACGTCCCTGATCTTC
CASSFQGARTSLIF
>TRBV27|TRBD2|TRBJ2-1|NA
TGTGCCAGCAGTTTAGAGCGGGGGGTATGGAATGAGCAGTTCTTC
CASSLERGVWNEQFF
>TRBV13|NA|TRBJ2-7|few
TGTGCCAGCATCCGACCCCGCTACGAGCAGTACTTC
CASIRPRYEQYF
>TRBV5-4|TRBD1|TRBJ1-3|NA
TGTGCCAGCAGCTCCGGACAGGACCTCTCTGGAAACACCATATATTTT
CASSSGQDLSGNTIYF
>TRBV27|NA|TRBJ1-2|NA
TGTGCCAGCAGTTTTTTGGGGACCTCGCAGGAGACCTATGGCTACACCTTC
CASSFLGTSQETYGYTF
>TRBV9|NA|TRBJ2-1|NA
TGTGCCAGCAGCGTTAGGGGGTCCTTCTCCTACAATGAGCAGTTCTTC
CASSVRGSFSYNEQFF
>TRBV19|NA|TRBJ1-5|NA
TGTGCCAGTAGTATAGATTACAGTCAGCCCCAGCATTTT
CASSIDYSQPQHF
>TRBV7-9|TRBD1|TRBJ1-1|few
TGTGCCAGCAGTTGGACAGGGGGGAACACTGAAGCTTTCTTT
CASSWTGGNTEAFF
>TRBV29-1|NA|TRBJ2-5|NA
TGCAGCGTAGAGGCTAGTCTTGGGGAGACCCAGTACTTC
CSVEASLGETQYF
>TRBV14|NA|TRBJ2-1|NA
TGTGCCAGCAGCGAAAGTCGGGTCAATGAGCAGTTCTTC
CASSESRVNEQFF
>TRBV19|NA|TRBJ1-4|NA
TGTGCCAGTAGTATACAGGGGAGTGAAAAACTGTTTTTT
CASSIQGSEKLFF
>TRBV9|NA|TRBJ1-2|few
TGTGCCAGCAGCGGACCAGGGGCTGCTGGCTACACCTTC
CASSGPGAAGYTF
>TRBV6-5|TRBD1|TRBJ2-1|NA
TGTGCCAGCAGTTACTCTGTGGGACAGGGGGCCTATGAGCAGTTCTTC
CASSYSVGQGAYEQFF
>TRBV5-4|NA|TRBJ1-6|NA
TGTGCCAGCAGCTTGGCCCCGCAGGGGAATAATTCACCCCTCCACTTT
CASSLAPQGNNSPLHF
>TRBV10-3|TRBD2|TRBJ2-1|few
TGTGCCATCAGTGGACTAGCGGGAGCCAATGAGCAGTTCTTC
CAISGLAGANEQFF
>TRBV20-1|NA|TRBJ1-1|NA
TGCAGTGCTAGGGGGGGAAATGAAGCTTTCTTT
CSARGGNEAFF
>TRBV30|NA|TRBJ2-3|few
TGTGCCTGGAGTGTAACGGGGGGCACAGATACGCAGTATTTT
CAWSVTGGTDTQYF
>TRBV14|TRBD2|TRBJ2-5|NA
TGTGCCAGCAGCCTGAGTACGGGGGGATCGGAGACCCAGTACTTC
CASSLSTGGSETQYF
>TRBV29-1|TRBD1|TRBJ2-3|NA
TGCAGCGTTGTAGGTTCAGGGGGCTTCTTGAATACGCAGTATTTT
CSVVGSGGFLNTQYF
>TRBV19|NA|TRBJ1-2|NA
TGTGCCAGTCTTTTCGGGGCTGGCTACACCTTC
CASLFGAGYTF
>TRBV18|NA|TRBJ1-2|NA
TGTGCCAGCTCACCCAGAGGGGGCTACACCTTC
CASSPRGGYTF
>TRBV14|NA|TRBJ1-2|NA
TGTGCCAGCAGCCAAGCTTTATCGGGGGGTGGCTACACCTTC
CASSQALSGGGYTF
>TRBV13|NA|TRBJ2-7|few
TGTGCCAGCAGCTTAAGAAACGAGCAGTACTTC
CASSLRNEQYF
>TRBV6-6|TRBD1|TRBJ1-3|NA
TGTGCCAGCAGTTGGGACAGCACAAACACCATATATTTT
CASSWDSTNTIYF
>TRBV6-5|NA|TRBJ2-5|NA
TGTGCCAGCAGTGGAGAGACCCAGTACTTC
CASSGETQYF
>TRBV7-3|NA|TRBJ1-2|few
TGTGCCAGCAGCTTAGTTGCAGGGGACTATGGCTACACCTTC
CASSLVAGDYGYTF
>TRBV25-1|NA|TRBJ2-7|NA
TGTGCCAGCAGCCACACAAACTCCTACGAGCAGTACTTC
CASSHTNSYEQYF
>TRBV7-9|NA|TRBJ1-1|NA
TGTGCCACCGTGACAGACACTGAAGCTTTCTTT
CATVTDTEAFF
>TRBV6-1|NA|TRBJ1-4|NA
TGTGCCAGCAGTTCCCGGGCCACTAATGAAAAACTGTTTTTT
CASSSRATNEKLFF
>TRBV11-3|TRBD1|TRBJ2-7|few
TGTGCCAGCAGCTTCCGGGACAGGGGCTACGAGCAGTACTTC
CASSFRDRGYEQYF
>TRBV7-9|NA|TRBJ2-1|NA
TGTGCCAGCAGCCCGGACCTAGTTCACAATGAGCAGTTCTTC
CASSPDLVHNEQFF
>TRBV6-5|TRBD1|TRBJ1-2|few
TGTGCCATTCGCCCGGACAGGGGGCATGATGGCTACACCTTC
CAIRPDRGHDGYTF
>TRBV9|NA|TRBJ1-6|NA
TGTGCCAGCAGCGTAGGGCTGCCGCGGAATTCACCCCTCCACTTT
CASSVGLPRNSPLHF